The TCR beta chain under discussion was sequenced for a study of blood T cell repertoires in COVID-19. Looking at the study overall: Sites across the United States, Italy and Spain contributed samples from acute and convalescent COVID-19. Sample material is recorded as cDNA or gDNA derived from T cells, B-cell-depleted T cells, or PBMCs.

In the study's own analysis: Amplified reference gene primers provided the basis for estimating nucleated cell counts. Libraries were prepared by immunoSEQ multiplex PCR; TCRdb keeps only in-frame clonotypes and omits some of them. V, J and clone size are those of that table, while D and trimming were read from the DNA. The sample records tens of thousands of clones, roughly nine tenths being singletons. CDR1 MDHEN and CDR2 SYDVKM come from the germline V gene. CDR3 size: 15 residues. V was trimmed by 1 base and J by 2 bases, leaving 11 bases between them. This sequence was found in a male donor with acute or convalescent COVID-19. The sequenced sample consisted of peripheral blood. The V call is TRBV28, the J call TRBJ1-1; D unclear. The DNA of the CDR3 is TGTGCCAGCAGTTTATCGCAGCGGGTAAACACTGAAGCTTTCTTT. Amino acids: CASSLSQRVNTEAFF.